Below, 25 T cell receptor beta chains from the same sample are listed, as sequenced in a study of human versus mouse CDR3 diversity and MHC coevolution. Here immunoSEQ multiplex PCR was the method, and the copy in TCRdb shows in-frame clones only, minus some. The repertoire holds about 81,000 clones, with over 85% as singletons. Sequencing was carried out using naive CD4+ T cells from blood. The subset: CD45RO-negative CD62L-positive naive CD4 T cells. All receptors derive from a person between 25 and 70 years old in good health.

This chain joins TRBV7-2 and TRBJ2-7; 12 nucleotides align to TRBD2. This CDR3 is built from 15 residues. Looked up from germline, CDR1 is SGHTA and CDR2 is FQGNSA. The V segment lost 4 bases and the J segment 4 bases; nucleotides outside the gene matches: 5. Here the CDR3 reads CASSYGLAGSYEQYF. The CDR3 nucleotides read TGTGCCAGCAGCTACGGACTAGCGGGATCGTACGAGCAGTACTTC. Combining the CDR3 with reference TRBV7-2 and TRBJ2-7 gives the whole variable domain GAGVSQSPSNKVTEKGKDVELRCDPISGHTALYWYRQSLGQGLEFLIYFQGNSAPDKSGLPSDRFSAERTGGSVSTLTIQRTQQEDSAVYLCASSYGLAGSYEQYFGPGTRLTVT.

The J gene is TRBJ2-1, the V gene TRBV5-4, with a possible D match to TRBD2 (5 bases). Trimming took off 3 bases at V and 10 bases at J, with 23 bases between the two ends. This CDR3 spans 16 amino acids. Germline values: CDR1 SGHNT, CDR2 YYREEE (reference sequence). CDR3 bases: TGTGCCAGCAGCTCCCTAGGATCTCCCCGAACGGGGGAGCAGTTCTTC. Translation gives CASSSLGSPRTGEQFF. Using reference TRBV5-4 and TRBJ2-1 for the parts outside the CDR3, the full variable domain is ETGVTQSPTHLIKTRGQQVTLRCSSQSGHNTVSWYQQALGQGPQFIFQYYREEENGRGNFPPRFSGLQFPNYSSELNVNALELDDSALYLCASSSLGSPRTGEQFFGPGTRLTVL.

The rearrangement joins TRBV27 to TRBJ1-4; the match to TRBD1 covers 7 bases. The CDR3 contains 13 residues. J was trimmed by 6 bases and V by 6 bases; bases with no gene match: 4. Germline V gene sequence: CDR1 MNHEY, CDR2 SMNVEV (reference sequence). The CDR3 protein is CASRRQGYEKLFF. In DNA, the CDR3 is TGTGCCAGCAGGAGACAGGGTTATGAAAAACTGTTTTTT. The full variable domain, its missing parts supplied by reference TRBV27 and TRBJ1-4, is EAQVTQNPRYLITVTGKKLTVTCSQNMNHEYMSWYRQDPGLGLRQIYYSMNVEVTDKGDVPEGYKVSRKEKRNFPLILESPSPNQTSLYFCASRRQGYEKLFFGSGTQLSVL.

The V and J genes are TRBV11-2 and TRBJ1-1; possible D gene TRBD1, 6 bases. This CDR3 is built from 16 residues. V lost 7 bases, J lost 0 bases, and 18 bases lay in between. The germline V gene encodes CDR1 SGHAT and CDR2 FQNNGV. The CDR3 here is CASTFLGGRLNTEAFF. The CDR3 bases are TGTGCCAGCACCTTCTTAGGGGGACGGCTGAACACTGAAGCTTTCTTT. Using reference TRBV11-2 and TRBJ1-1 for the parts outside the CDR3, the full variable domain is EAGVAQSPRYKIIEKRQSVAFWCNPISGHATLYWYQQILGQGPKLLIQFQNNGVVDDSQLPKDRFSAERLKGVDSTLKIQPAKLEDSAVYLCASTFLGGRLNTEAFFGQGTRLTVV.

This clone was picked up one time. The junction departs from the called germline gene at one end, perhaps through a read error. This chain connects TRBV6-5 to TRBJ1-2, with D unresolved. CDR3 size: 13 residues. The germline CDR1 and CDR2 sequences are MNHEY and SVGAGI. CDR3 in DNA: TGTGCCAGCAGTTACTCGGGCAGTCCTCGGCGGGACTTC. This translates into CASSYSGSPRRDF.

The chain carries TRBV28 and TRBJ2-5, with a weak D call TRBD1 (6 bases). The DNA end is a closer match to TRBJ2-7, so the J assignment may be wrong. Looked up from germline, CDR1 is MDHEN and CDR2 is SYDVKM. This CDR3 has 12 amino acids. DNA of the CDR3: TGTGCCACTTCGGGACAAACCTACGAGCAGTACTTC. Translating it yields CATSGQTYEQYF.

The chain couples TRBV4-3 to TRBJ1-1; D may be TRBD1 (5 bases). V was shortened by 0 bases and J by 5 bases, with 10 bases between the two germline ends. CDR3 length: 14 amino acids. Germline assignment: CDR1 LGHNA and CDR2 YSLEER. The CDR3 nucleotides read TGCGCCAGCAGCCAAGAAGTCAGGGCAACTGAAGCTTTCTTT. It is translated as CASSQEVRATEAFF.

This chain connects TRBV28 to TRBJ2-7; 7 nucleotides line up with TRBD2. CDR1 MDHEN and CDR2 SYDVKM come from the germline V gene. The CDR3 length is 16 residues. V lost 11 bases and J lost 0; bases outside the gene matches: 16. For the CDR3, the DNA is TGTGCCGGGAGCACATCGGCAGCGGGGAGCTCCTACGAGCAGTACTTC. Translation: CAGSTSAAGSSYEQYF.

The chain couples TRBV25-1 to TRBJ2-7; 10 positions agree with TRBD2. With 5 bases clipped from V and 6 bases from J, the junction kept 4 bases outside the gene matches. The germline V gene has CDR1 MGHDK and CDR2 SYGVNS. The CDR3 spans 13 residues. The CDR3 nucleotides are TGTGCCAGCAGTCTAGTAGCGGGGGGCGAGCAGTACTTC. Amino acids: CASSLVAGGEQYF.

The chain joins TRBV18 to TRBJ2-7, with 10 bases aligning to TRBD1. J gave up 0 bases and V 6 bases, and 5 bases lay outside the gene matches. Germline-derived CDR1 and CDR2 are KGHSH and LQKENI. The CDR3 length is 15 residues. The CDR3 region has the DNA TGTGCCAGCTCCTCAGGGACAGGGGTCTCCTACGAGCAGTACTTC. It is translated as CASSSGTGVSYEQYF.

This sequence joins TRBV27 and TRBJ1-4; TRBD1 matches at 11 bases. CDR3 length: 15 amino acids. CDR1 is MNHEY, CDR2 SMNVEV, per germline (reference sequence). V was pared by 3 bases and J by 8 bases, with 5 bases of the junction left unmatched. The chain's CDR3 is CASSFGGTGGEKLFF. CDR3 DNA: TGTGCCAGCAGTTTCGGAGGGACAGGGGGGGAAAAACTGTTTTTT.

CDR3 bases: TGTGCCAGCAGCCAGACTCCGGTAGGCGGGGTCAATGAGCAGTTCTTC. Its translation: CASSQTPVGGVNEQFF. The V call is TRBV5-6, the J call TRBJ2-1, with D possibly TRBD2 on 6 matching bases. The V gene lost 4 bases and the J gene lost 6 bases, with 20 bases spanning the gap. The germline V gene has CDR1 SGHDT and CDR2 YYEEEE. The CDR3 consists of 16 residues.

The chain links TRBV6-4 to TRBJ2-5; no clear D. The end of the DNA is better explained by TRBJ2-7, so the J call may be wrong. Per germline, CDR1 MRHNA and CDR2 SNTAGT. The CDR3 has 12 residues. The CDR3 bases are TGTGCCAGCAGTCCTTCCTCCTACGAGCAGTACTTC. It translates to CASSPSSYEQYF.

The chain is built from TRBV7-8 and TRBJ2-3; 14 bases line up with TRBD2. There are 16 residues in the CDR3. CDR1 is SGHVS and CDR2 is FQNEAQ in the germline V gene. J lost 4 bases, V lost 0 bases, and 0 bases had no gene match. The chain's CDR3 is CASSLATSGGADTQYF. The CDR3 DNA sequence: TGTGCCAGCAGCTTAGCGACTAGCGGGGGGGCAGATACGCAGTATTTT.

The chain carries TRBV5-8 and TRBJ2-5; D uncertain. Between the trimmed V and J ends, which lost 1 base and 1 base, there was a span of 5 bases. The CDR3 loop spans 13 amino acids. Germline V gene data show CDR1 as SGHTS and CDR2 as YDEGEE. CDR3 in amino acids: CASSLISQETQYF. CDR3 in DNA: TGTGCCAGCAGCTTGATCAGCCAAGAGACCCAGTACTTC.

V usage is TRBV6-5 and J usage is TRBJ1-4, with 7 bases that match TRBD1. V lost 6 bases to trimming and J lost 8 bases; unmatched junction nucleotides: 12. Germline V lookup: CDR1 MNHEY, CDR2 SVGAGI. CDR3 size: 15 residues. CDR3 protein: CASSRNSGTVEKLFF. In DNA form, the CDR3 reads TGTGCCAGCAGCCGGAATTCCGGGACAGTCGAAAAACTGTTTTTT.

In the case of this clone: Additional DNA sequences in this sample encode the identical CDR3. The chain couples TRBV19 to TRBJ1-2, with 8 bases matching TRBD1. This CDR3 has 13 amino acids. With 4 bases clipped from V and 2 bases from J, the junction kept 0 bases outside the gene matches. Germline lookup yields CDR1 LNHDA and CDR2 SQIVND (reference sequence). The CDR3 protein is CASSTGGNYGYTF. The DNA of the CDR3 is TGTGCCAGTAGTACAGGGGGCAACTATGGCTACACCTTC.

This rearrangement joins TRBV7-2 to TRBJ2-3, with D uncertain. The germline V gene has CDR1 SGHTA and CDR2 FQGNSA. The length of the CDR3 is 14 residues. V was shortened by 2 bases and J by 4 bases, with 10 bases between the two germline ends. The CDR3 spells CASSLSFRPDTQYF. Written as DNA, the CDR3 is TGTGCCAGCAGCTTATCGTTCAGGCCAGATACGCAGTATTTT.

This chain links TRBV5-6 with TRBJ1-6; tentatively, D is TRBD1 (5 bases). V was pared by 0 bases and J by 5 bases, with 6 bases between. The CDR3 sequence is 14 residues long. The germline V gene encodes CDR1 SGHDT and CDR2 YYEEEE. Written as DNA, the CDR3 is TGTGCCAGCAGCTTGGCGGGGGATAATTCACCCCTCCACTTT. This codes for CASSLAGDNSPLHF. The full variable domain, rest sourced from reference TRBV5-6 and TRBJ1-6, is DAGVTQSPTHLIKTRGQQVTLRCSPKSGHDTVSWYQQALGQGPQFIFQYYEEEERQRGNFPDRFSGHQFPNYSSELNVNALLLGDSALYLCASSLAGDNSPLHFGNGTRLTVT.

This chain connects TRBV5-1 to TRBJ1-2, with D possibly TRBD1 on 5 matching bases. CDR1 is SGHRS, CDR2 YFSETQ, per germline. This CDR3 contains 17 residues. V was cut by 0 bases and J by 4 bases, with 19 bases left in between. CDR3 coding DNA: TGCGCCAGCAGCTTGGACCCGACAGCGGGCCTCGGCTATGGCTACACCTTC. The encoded protein is CASSLDPTAGLGYGYTF.

This chain links TRBV5-1 with TRBJ1-1; TRBD1 agrees at 9 bases. Germline V gene sequence: CDR1 SGHRS, CDR2 YFSETQ. CDR3 size: 14 residues. The junction had 6 bases not matched to a gene; V was cut back by 6 bases and J by 3 bases. The CDR3 DNA is TGCGCCAGCATAGAGGGACAGGGTGACACTGAAGCTTTCTTT. Translating gives CASIEGQGDTEAFF.

The chain carries TRBV5-1 and TRBJ1-2; 8 nucleotides agree with TRBD1. CDR3 length equals 16 residues. The V gene's germline CDR1 is SGHRS and CDR2 YFSETQ. V lost 4 bases and J lost 3; bases outside the gene matches: 11. Here the CDR3 reads CASSARQGSDHYGYTF. CDR3 in DNA: TGCGCCAGCAGCGCGAGACAGGGGTCCGATCACTATGGCTACACCTTC.

The V gene is TRBV7-2, the J gene TRBJ2-3; 9 bases map to TRBD2. Germline V gene lookup returns CDR1 SGHTA and CDR2 FQGNSA. This CDR3 has 16 amino acids. The V and J ends lost 5 bases and 1 base, in that order; junction bases with no gene match: 7. CDR3 DNA sequence: TGTGCCAGCAGCCCCCGGATAGCGGGGGGCACAGATACGCAGTATTTT. It specifies CASSPRIAGGTDTQYF. Based on the CDR3 plus reference TRBV7-2 and TRBJ2-3, the full variable domain is GAGVSQSPSNKVTEKGKDVELRCDPISGHTALYWYRQSLGQGLEFLIYFQGNSAPDKSGLPSDRFSAERTGGSVSTLTIQRTQQEDSAVYLCASSPRIAGGTDTQYFGPGTRLTVL.

The chain joins TRBV29-1 to TRBJ2-6; D gene ambiguous. CDR3 length: 16 residues. The germline CDR1 and CDR2 sequences are SQVTM and ANQGSEA. Trimming cost V 5 bases and J 0 bases, with 14 bases left between them. CDR3 loop: CSVRFGWSSGANVLTF. The CDR3 region has the DNA TGCAGCGTTCGATTCGGGTGGAGCTCTGGGGCCAACGTCCTGACTTTC.

The chain recombines TRBV10-3 with TRBJ1-5; no definite D call. V dropped 2 bases and J dropped 8 bases, with 13 bases sitting between them. The CDR3 totals 14 residues. Per the germline V gene, CDR1 is ENHRY and CDR2 is SYGVKD. DNA for the CDR3: TGTGCCATCAGTGAGCTCTCCCCACTGGAGCCCCAGCATTTT. Protein product: CAISELSPLEPQHF.